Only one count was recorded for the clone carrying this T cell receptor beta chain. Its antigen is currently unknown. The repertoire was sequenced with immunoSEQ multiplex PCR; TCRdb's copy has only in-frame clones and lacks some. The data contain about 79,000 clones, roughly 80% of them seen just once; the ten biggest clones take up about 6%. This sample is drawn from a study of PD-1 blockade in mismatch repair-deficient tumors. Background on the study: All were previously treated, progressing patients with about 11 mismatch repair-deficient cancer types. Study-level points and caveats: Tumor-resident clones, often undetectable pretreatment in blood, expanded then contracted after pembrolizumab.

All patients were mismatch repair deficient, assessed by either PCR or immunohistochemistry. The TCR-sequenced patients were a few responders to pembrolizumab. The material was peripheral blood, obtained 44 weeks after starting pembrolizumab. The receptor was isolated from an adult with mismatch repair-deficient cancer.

CDR3 region: CASSFRQKTSPGGYTF. Written as DNA, the CDR3 is TGTGCCAGCAGTTTTAGGCAGAAAACCTCTCCTGGAGGCTACACCTTC. V is TRBV27 and J is TRBJ1-2; D unresolved. The CDR3 spans 16 residues. Germline V lookup: CDR1 MNHEY, CDR2 SMNVEV (reference sequence). The V and J ends lost 3 bases and 8 bases respectively, with 22 bases between them.